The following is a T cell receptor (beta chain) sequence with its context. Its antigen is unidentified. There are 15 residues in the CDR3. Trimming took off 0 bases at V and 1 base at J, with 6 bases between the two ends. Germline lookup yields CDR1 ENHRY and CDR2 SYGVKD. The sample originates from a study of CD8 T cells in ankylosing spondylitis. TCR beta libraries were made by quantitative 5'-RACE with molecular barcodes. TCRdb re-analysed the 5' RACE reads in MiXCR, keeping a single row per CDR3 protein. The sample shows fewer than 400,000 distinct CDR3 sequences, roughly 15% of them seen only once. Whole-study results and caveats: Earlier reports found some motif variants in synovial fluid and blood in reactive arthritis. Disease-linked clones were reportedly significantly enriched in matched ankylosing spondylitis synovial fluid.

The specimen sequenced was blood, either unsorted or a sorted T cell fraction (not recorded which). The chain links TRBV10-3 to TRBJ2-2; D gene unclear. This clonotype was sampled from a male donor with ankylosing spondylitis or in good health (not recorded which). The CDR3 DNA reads TGTGCCATCAGTGAGTCCCCCAGGAACACCGGGGAGCTGTTTTTT. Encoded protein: CAISESPRNTGELFF.